This passage covers 22 T cell receptor beta chains from one sample sequenced in a study of cytomegalovirus exposure and HLA in healthy donors. Vbeta (60) and Jbeta (13) primers were used in the PCR. Data came from immunoSEQ multiplex PCR; TCRdb stores just in-frame clones and leaves some out. The profile shows approximately 120,000 clones, nearly 70% of them singletons. Sequencing was carried out using PBMCs. These receptors came from a woman aged 70-85 years in good health and CMV-seropositive.

The chain is built from TRBV7-3 and TRBJ1-1; 10 bases fit TRBD1. This CDR3 contains 14 residues. Germline V gene sequence: CDR1 SGHTA, CDR2 FQGTGA. Unmatched junction bases numbered 5, after V lost 7 bases and J lost 3 bases. DNA of the CDR3: TGTGCCAGCACCACTGGACAGGGGGACACTGAAGCTTTCTTT. The encoded protein is CASTTGQGDTEAFF.

The CDR3 DNA reads TGCGCCAGCAGCTTGGCAGGGGGTTTATCTAACTATGGCTACACCTTC. This translates into CASSLAGGLSNYGYTF. This chain links TRBV5-1 with TRBJ1-2; 7 bases fit TRBD1. The CDR3 runs to 16 residues. Germline CDR1 SGHRS, CDR2 YFSETQ. V lost 0 bases, J lost 0 bases, and 5 bases stayed unmatched.

This sequence joins TRBV11-2 and TRBJ1-6, with 8 bases identical to TRBD1. This CDR3 comprises 15 residues. Trimming cost V 6 bases and J 5 bases; bases outside gene matches: 6. Germline lookup yields CDR1 SGHAT and CDR2 FQNNGV. Written as DNA, the CDR3 is TGTGCCAGCAGAGGACAGGGCCGAAATAATTCACCCCTCCACTTT. Translated, it gives CASRGQGRNNSPLHF. The variable domain in full, completed from reference TRBV11-2 and TRBJ1-6, reads EAGVAQSPRYKIIEKRQSVAFWCNPISGHATLYWYQQILGQGPKLLIQFQNNGVVDDSQLPKDRFSAERLKGVDSTLKIQPAKLEDSAVYLCASRGQGRNNSPLHFGNGTRLTVT.

The genes are TRBV6-5 and TRBJ2-6, with D perhaps TRBD1 (5 bases). Looked up from germline, CDR1 is MNHEY and CDR2 is SVGAGI. This CDR3 is 15 amino acids long. V lost 4 bases and J lost 1, with 8 bases in between. The CDR3 here is CASSSRGSGANVLTF. CDR3 nucleotide sequence: TGTGCCAGCAGTTCAAGGGGATCTGGGGCCAACGTCCTGACTTTC.

This clone showed up just once. V gene TRBV19 combines with J gene TRBJ1-1, with 7 bases that match TRBD1. V trimming: 0 bases; J trimming: 7 bases; junction bases outside the gene matches: 2. CDR3 length equals 13 residues. Germline lookup yields CDR1 LNHDA and CDR2 SQIVND (reference sequence). In DNA form, the CDR3 reads TGTGCCAGTAGTATAGAAGGGGGCTATGAAGCTTTCTTT. Translating it yields CASSIEGGYEAFF.

Written as DNA, the CDR3 is TGTGCCTGGAGCGGCGGGGGAAGCACAGATACGCAGTATTTT. Its translation: CAWSGGGSTDTQYF. The chain couples TRBV30 to TRBJ2-3, with 7 nucleotides matching TRBD2. The CDR3 spans 14 residues. V dropped 3 bases and J dropped 0; count of bases not matched to a gene: 3. Germline-derived CDR1 and CDR2 are GTSNPN and SVGIG (reference sequence).

V usage is TRBV29-1 and J usage is TRBJ2-7; TRBD1 might be the D (7 bases). The V end lost 2 bases, the J end lost 4 bases, and 9 bases lay between the germline ends. The CDR3 length is 12 residues. Germline values: CDR1 SQVTM, CDR2 ANQGSEA. In DNA, the CDR3 is TGCAGCGTTGAACAGGGGGGTTACGAGCAGTACTTC. Amino acid sequence: CSVEQGGYEQYF.

The V gene is TRBV7-2, the J gene TRBJ2-5; 7 bases agree with TRBD1. Germline CDR1 SGHTA, CDR2 FQGNSA. The CDR3 covers 12 residues. V was pared by 7 bases and J by 3 bases, with 2 bases of the junction left unmatched. In nucleotides, the CDR3 is TGTGCCAGCAACCAGGGGGAAGAGACCCAGTACTTC. Translation: CASNQGEETQYF.

The sample holds a few counts of this clone. This chain uses TRBV10-3 with TRBJ1-2, with no clear D. There are 16 residues in the CDR3. Trimming left V 3 bases short and J 1 base short, with 15 bases between. Germline V gives CDR1 ENHRY, CDR2 SYGVKD. In nucleotides, the CDR3 is TGTGCCATCAGTGAACAAAAGAGACGGGATAACTATGGCTACACCTTC. Protein: CAISEQKRRDNYGYTF.

The chain's CDR3 is CASSDEVGRYEQYF. CDR3 coding DNA: TGTGCCAGCAGTGACGAAGTGGGCCGGTACGAGCAGTACTTC. This chain connects TRBV6-1 to TRBJ2-7, with no clear D. V gave up 3 bases and J gave up 4 bases, with 13 bases separating them. This CDR3 region has 14 residues. From germline, CDR1 is MNHNS and CDR2 SASEGT.

This sequence joins TRBV6-5 and TRBJ1-1; D is undetermined. V lost 8 bases to trimming and J lost 1 base, with 5 bases between them. Looked up from germline, CDR1 is MNHEY and CDR2 is SVGAGI. This CDR3 region has 11 residues. CDR3: CASSRNTEAFF. DNA for the CDR3: TGTGCCAGCTCCCGGAACACTGAAGCTTTCTTT.

The rearrangement joins TRBV9 to TRBJ2-2; D perhaps matches TRBD1 (6 bases). Germline CDR1 reads SGDLS; CDR2 reads YYNGEE. V lost 3 bases, J lost 7 bases, and 16 bases lay in between. The CDR3 extends over 15 amino acids. The CDR3 is CASSAGHLLGGELFF. The CDR3 DNA follows: TGTGCCAGCAGCGCGGGACATCTGTTAGGCGGGGAGCTGTTTTTT.

The chain joins TRBV5-4 to TRBJ1-1, with TRBD1 identical over 8 bases. Looked up from germline, CDR1 is SGHNT and CDR2 is YYREEE (reference sequence). This CDR3 is 15 amino acids long. Germline trimming cut 0 bases from V and 4 bases from J; bases unmatched to any gene: 5. In DNA, the CDR3 is TGTGCCAGCAGCTTGGCCGGGCAGGGGGCCACTGAAGCTTTCTTT. Amino acid sequence: CASSLAGQGATEAFF.

The chain carries TRBV5-6 and TRBJ1-3; D ambiguous. In germline, CDR1 is SGHDT, CDR2 YYEEEE. The CDR3 covers 14 residues. V was trimmed by 0 bases and J by 0 bases, leaving 4 bases between them. The CDR3 DNA reads TGTGCCAGCAGCTTGGGCGTCTCTGGAAACACCATATATTTT. This gives the protein CASSLGVSGNTIYF.

The chain is built from TRBV7-2 and TRBJ2-7, with 10 bases matching TRBD2. Trimming removed 2 bases from V and 2 bases from J; junction bases left unmatched: 3. In germline, CDR1 is SGHTA, CDR2 FQGNSA. The CDR3 has 15 residues. The DNA of the CDR3 is TGTGCCAGCAGCTTATTGGGGACTAGCGCCTACGAGCAGTACTTC. It translates to CASSLLGTSAYEQYF.

The V call is TRBV18, the J call TRBJ2-7; 7 bases fit TRBD1. The CDR3 has 15 amino acids. With V trimmed by 6 bases and J by 6 bases, 14 bases remained unmatched. Germline lookup yields CDR1 KGHSH and CDR2 LQKENI. This chain's CDR3 is CASSGTDLSTIEQYF. The CDR3 DNA sequence: TGTGCCAGCTCGGGGACAGATTTAAGTACGATCGAGCAGTACTTC. The full variable domain, in which reference TRBV18 and TRBJ2-7 provide the parts outside the CDR3, is NAGVMQNPRHLVRRRGQEARLRCSPMKGHSHVYWYRQLPEEGLKFMVYLQKENIIDESGMPKERFSAEFPKEGPSILRIQQVVRGDSAAYFCASSGTDLSTIEQYFGPGTRLTVT.

The V call is TRBV11-2, the J call TRBJ2-1; 9 positions match TRBD2. V dropped 6 bases and J dropped 0; count of bases not matched to a gene: 9. The CDR3 sequence is 17 residues long. The germline gives CDR1 SGHAT, CDR2 FQNNGV. Written as DNA, the CDR3 is TGTGCCAGCAGTTATAGCGGGGGCGTTAGCTCCTACAATGAGCAGTTCTTC. Amino acid sequence: CASSYSGGVSSYNEQFF. Full variable domain (rest looked up from reference TRBV11-2 and TRBJ2-1): EAGVAQSPRYKIIEKRQSVAFWCNPISGHATLYWYQQILGQGPKLLIQFQNNGVVDDSQLPKDRFSAERLKGVDSTLKIQPAKLEDSAVYLCASSYSGGVSSYNEQFFGPGTRLTVL.

This clone was counted only a few times. The chain uses TRBV5-1 and TRBJ1-6; D gene unclear. The CDR3 extends over 16 amino acids. V lost 0 bases to trimming and J lost 0 bases, with 7 bases between them. From germline, CDR1 is SGHRS and CDR2 YFSETQ. CDR3 in DNA: TGCGCCAGCAGCTTGGGTATGAGCTCCTATAATTCACCCCTCCACTTT. This codes for CASSLGMSSYNSPLHF.

V usage is TRBV30 and J usage is TRBJ1-2; possibly TRBD1 for D (5 bases). Germline V lookup: CDR1 GTSNPN, CDR2 SVGIG (reference sequence). The CDR3 spans 13 residues. Trimming removed 4 bases from V and 8 bases from J, with 17 bases in between. CDR3 sequence reads: CAWTIQAGEGYTF. CDR3 nucleotide sequence: TGTGCCTGGACCATACAGGCAGGAGAGGGCTACACCTTC.

V usage is TRBV5-1 and J usage is TRBJ1-1; 7 nucleotides agree with TRBD1. Germline CDR1 and CDR2: SGHRS and YFSETQ. J was trimmed by 2 bases and V by 4 bases; bases with no gene match: 8. This CDR3 region has 15 residues. DNA of the CDR3: TGCGCCAGCAGCGTTACAGGGGCCTTAAACACTGAAGCTTTCTTT. Protein: CASSVTGALNTEAFF.

Note on this clone: In the same sample, other DNA sequences code for this CDR3. This rearrangement joins TRBV5-1 to TRBJ2-5; D might be TRBD2 (5 bases). The CDR3 loop spans 13 amino acids. With 0 bases removed from V and 5 bases from J, the gap between germline ends came to 8 bases. Germline CDR1 and CDR2: SGHRS and YFSETQ. Here the CDR3 DNA reads TGCGCCAGCAGCTTGGGGGGAGAGGAGACCCAGTACTTC. Residues: CASSLGGEETQYF.

V gene TRBV5-1 combines with J gene TRBJ1-2; TRBD1 is a possible D gene (6 bases). CDR3 length: 15 residues. CDR1 and CDR2 (germline): SGHRS, YFSETQ. V was cut by 4 bases and J by 1 base, with 14 bases left in between. The CDR3 region has the DNA TGCGCCAGCAGCGCCGGACAGCTCCATAACTATGGCTACACCTTC. Its translation is CASSAGQLHNYGYTF.